A single sample is the source of the 8 T cell receptor beta chains below, sequenced in a study of T-cell reconstitution after alpha-beta-depleted transplantation in children. Unique molecular identifiers were incorporated during preparation of the TCRbeta library. TCRdb analysed the PCR reads with MiXCR anew, one entry per CDR3 protein. The sample carries about 420,000 distinct CDR3 sequences, roughly 15% recorded once. Sequences were derived from PBMCs, mostly from graft donor cells, sampled 360 days after TCRalphabeta/CD19-depleted stem cell transplant. The receptors originated from a boy less than two years old who had a stem cell transplant for Wiskott-Aldrich syndrome, so the T cells may come from the graft donor.

There are a few counts of this clonotype. The rearrangement links TRBV5-1 to TRBJ2-7; tentative D call: TRBD2 (5 bases). CDR1 and CDR2 from the germline V gene are SGHRS and YFSETQ. This CDR3 region has 12 residues. V was cut by 6 bases and J by 1 base, with 8 bases left in between. The CDR3 sequence: CASKRDSYEQYF. The CDR3 DNA sequence: TGCGCCAGCAAGAGGGATTCCTACGAGCAGTACTTC.

The chain combines TRBV15 with TRBJ2-3, with TRBD2 matching 7 bases. The CDR3 length is 16 residues. CDR1 is LNHNV, CDR2 YYDKDF, per germline (reference sequence). The junction had 5 bases not matched to a gene; V was cut back by 2 bases and J by 0 bases. The CDR3 region is CATSRSGDPSTDTQYF. The DNA for the CDR3 is TGTGCCACCAGCAGAAGCGGGGACCCTAGCACAGATACGCAGTATTTT.

This clonotype was found once. The chain joins TRBV5-1 to TRBJ2-5, with D unclear. V shed 4 bases and J shed 1 base, with 11 bases lying between them. The CDR3 is 14 amino acids. Germline CDR1 SGHRS, CDR2 YFSETQ. CDR3 sequence reads: CASSQRPTQETQYF. In DNA form, the CDR3 reads TGCGCCAGCAGCCAGAGACCTACCCAAGAGACCCAGTACTTC.

This clonotype was counted a few times. The V and J genes are TRBV20-1 and TRBJ1-2; 8 nucleotides align to TRBD1. Germline V gene data show CDR1 as DFQATT and CDR2 as SNEGSKA (reference sequence). The CDR3 extends over 12 amino acids. The V segment lost 6 bases and the J segment 4 bases; nucleotides outside the gene matches: 4. CDR3: CSARQGSYGYTF. CDR3 bases: TGCAGTGCGAGACAGGGGAGCTATGGCTACACCTTC.

This clonotype came up a few times. This chain links TRBV5-5 with TRBJ2-2; 15 bases agree with TRBD2. CDR3 length equals 17 residues. In germline, CDR1 is SGHKS, CDR2 YYEKEE (reference sequence). Losses at the gene ends were 4 bases for V and 6 bases for J; bases not matched to a gene: 7. CDR3 DNA: TGTGCCAGCAGCCCTCGGACTAGCGGGAGGGGGGCCGGGGAGCTGTTTTTT. Its protein product is CASSPRTSGRGAGELFF. Filled out from reference TRBV5-5 and TRBJ2-2, the complete variable domain reads DAGVTQSPTHLIKTRGQQVTLRCSPISGHKSVSWYQQVLGQGPQFIFQYYEKEERGRGNFPDRFSARQFPNYSSELNVNALLLGDSALYLCASSPRTSGRGAGELFFGEGSRLTVL.

The chain uses TRBV5-1 and TRBJ1-2; D is possibly TRBD1 (5 bases). The CDR3 spans 14 residues. With 4 bases removed from V and 8 bases from J, the gap between germline ends came to 18 bases. CDR1 is SGHRS, CDR2 YFSETQ, per germline. The CDR3 DNA is TGCGCCAGCAGCCTGTCCTGGCAGGGTGAAGGCTACACCTTC. Encoded protein: CASSLSWQGEGYTF. The full variable domain, in which reference TRBV5-1 and TRBJ1-2 provide the parts outside the CDR3, is KAGVTQTPRYLIKTRGQQVTLSCSPISGHRSVSWYQQTPGQGLQFLFEYFSETQRNKGNFPGRFSGRQFSNSRSEMNVSTLELGDSALYLCASSLSWQGEGYTFGSGTRLTVV.

The chain uses TRBV12-3 or TRBV12-4 and TRBJ1-5; D is unclear. Trimming pared 4 bases from V and 2 bases from J, leaving 9 bases between. The CDR3 is 14 amino acids. The CDR3 is CASSSVAGNQPQHF. In nucleotides, the CDR3 is TGTGCCAGCAGTTCTGTGGCAGGCAATCAGCCCCAGCATTTT.

This clonotype was observed at least ten times. The chain is built from TRBV27 and TRBJ1-1; D is ambiguous. The CDR3 consists of 13 residues. From germline, CDR1 is MNHEY and CDR2 SMNVEV (reference sequence). Trimming pared 2 bases from V and 1 base from J, leaving 5 bases between. The CDR3 protein is CASSLKPNTEAFF. CDR3 in DNA: TGTGCCAGCAGTTTAAAACCGAACACTGAAGCTTTCTTT.